The 7 T cell receptor beta chains below all came from one sample that was sequenced in a study of T cell responses to AZD1222 COVID-19 vaccine. Method: immunoSEQ multiplex PCR; TCRdb's copy keeps in-frame clones and lacks some. The data contain about 150,000 clones, just over 90% of them singletons. The specimen comprised peripheral blood, sampled on day 0 of AZD1222 vaccination. These receptors were taken from an adult in good health.

The chain combines TRBV14 with TRBJ2-1, with a possible D match to TRBD2 (6 bases). CDR1 is SGHDN, CDR2 FVKESK, per germline. V gave up 2 bases and J gave up 3 bases, with 8 bases separating them. The CDR3 is 14 residues long. The CDR3, as DNA: TGTGCCAGCAGCCAATACGGGGGCTACAATGAGCAGTTCTTC. Translation: CASSQYGGYNEQFF.

V is TRBV5-1 and J is TRBJ2-2; D ambiguous. Trimming removed 2 bases at V and 6 bases at J, with 8 bases between. This CDR3 spans 13 amino acids. In germline, CDR1 is SGHRS, CDR2 YFSETQ. CDR3 protein: CASSLIGSGELFF. The CDR3 DNA follows: TGCGCCAGCAGCTTAATCGGGTCCGGGGAGCTGTTTTTT.

This clone was recorded once. This chain connects TRBV5-6 to TRBJ1-3; D may be TRBD1 (5 bases). This CDR3 contains 15 residues. V lost 2 bases, J lost 1 base, and 10 bases lay in between. Germline V lookup: CDR1 SGHDT, CDR2 YYEEEE. The CDR3 DNA reads TGTGCCAGCAGCTTCCGGGGCGGATCTGGAAACACCATATATTTT. The encoded protein is CASSFRGGSGNTIYF.

The gene calls are TRBV6-5 and TRBJ1-3, with D maybe TRBD1 (5 bases). The V end lost 0 bases, the J end lost 4 bases, and 10 bases lay between the germline ends. The length of the CDR3 is 15 residues. In germline, CDR1 is MNHEY, CDR2 SVGAGI. The CDR3, as DNA: TGTGCCAGCAGTTACTCCGGGACCCCAGGAAACACCATATATTTT. Translated: CASSYSGTPGNTIYF.

This chain connects TRBV2 to TRBJ2-5; 10 positions agree with TRBD1. The germline gives CDR1 SNHLY, CDR2 FYNNEI. The CDR3 runs 14 residues. V dropped 7 bases and J dropped 5; count of bases not matched to a gene: 7. The CDR3 protein is CASTGTGAGETQYF. The CDR3 DNA sequence: TGTGCCAGCACCGGGACAGGGGCAGGGGAGACCCAGTACTTC.

The rearrangement uses TRBV3-1 (or the pseudogene TRBV3-2) and TRBJ2-5, with 12 bases matching TRBD2. V gave up 2 bases and J gave up 5 bases; unmatched junction bases: 3. CDR1 is LGHDT, CDR2 YNNKEL, per germline (reference sequence). The length of the CDR3 is 15 residues. The CDR3 DNA is TGTGCCAGCAGCCAATCTAGCGGGGGGGTGGAGACCCAGTACTTC. Translation: CASSQSSGGVETQYF.

Note on this clone: Other nucleotide sequences in the sample specify the same CDR3. The chain joins TRBV3-1 (or the pseudogene TRBV3-2) to TRBJ1-6; D not certain. The CDR3 is 14 residues long. Germline-derived CDR1 and CDR2 are LGHDT and YNNKEL (reference sequence). V dropped 3 bases and J dropped 0 bases, with 3 bases sitting between them. The chain's CDR3 is CASSQSSYNSPLHF. The CDR3 DNA reads as TGTGCCAGCAGCCAGAGCTCCTATAATTCACCCCTCCACTTT.